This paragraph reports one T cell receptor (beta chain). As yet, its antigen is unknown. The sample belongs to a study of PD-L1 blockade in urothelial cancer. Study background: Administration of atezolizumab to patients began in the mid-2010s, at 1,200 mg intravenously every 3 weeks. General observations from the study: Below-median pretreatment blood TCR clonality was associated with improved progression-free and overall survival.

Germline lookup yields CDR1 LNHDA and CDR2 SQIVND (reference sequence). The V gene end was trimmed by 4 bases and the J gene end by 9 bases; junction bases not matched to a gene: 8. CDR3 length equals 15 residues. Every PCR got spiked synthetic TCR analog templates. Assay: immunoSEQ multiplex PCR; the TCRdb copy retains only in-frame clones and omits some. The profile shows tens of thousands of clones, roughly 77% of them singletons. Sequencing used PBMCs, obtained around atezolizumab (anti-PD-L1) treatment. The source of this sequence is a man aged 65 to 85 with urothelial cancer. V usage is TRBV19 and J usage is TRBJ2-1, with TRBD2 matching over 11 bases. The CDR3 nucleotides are TGTGCCAGTAGTAGCCGGCTAGCGGGAGGAATTGAGCAGTTCTTC. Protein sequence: CASSSRLAGGIEQFF.